This T cell receptor beta chain was captured in a study of blood T cell repertoires in COVID-19. V lost 2 bases and J lost 1, with 5 bases in between. This CDR3 region has 13 residues. Produced via immunoSEQ multiplex PCR; TCRdb's table is partial and in-frame only. The sample contains under 200,000 clones, 75% to 95% of which appear only once. The sequenced sample was peripheral blood. The sequence derives from a man aged 45-60 years with acute or convalescent COVID-19. The chain uses TRBV12-3 or TRBV12-4 and TRBJ1-1; D remains ambiguous. The CDR3 nucleotides are TGTGCCAGCAGTTTAATCCGGAACACTGAAGCTTTCTTT. It encodes CASSLIRNTEAFF.